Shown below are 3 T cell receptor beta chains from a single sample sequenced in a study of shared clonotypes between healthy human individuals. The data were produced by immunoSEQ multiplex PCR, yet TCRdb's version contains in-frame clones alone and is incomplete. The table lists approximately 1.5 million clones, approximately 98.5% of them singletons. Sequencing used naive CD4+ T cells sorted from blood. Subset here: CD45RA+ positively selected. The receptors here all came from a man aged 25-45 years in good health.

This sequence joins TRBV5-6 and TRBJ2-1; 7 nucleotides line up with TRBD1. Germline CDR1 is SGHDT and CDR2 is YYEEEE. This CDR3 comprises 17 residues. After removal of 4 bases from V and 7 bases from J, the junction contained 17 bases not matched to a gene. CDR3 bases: TGTGCCAGCAGCCCCCGTCTACAGGGGTCCAGTGGGAATGAGCAGTTCTTC. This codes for CASSPRLQGSSGNEQFF.

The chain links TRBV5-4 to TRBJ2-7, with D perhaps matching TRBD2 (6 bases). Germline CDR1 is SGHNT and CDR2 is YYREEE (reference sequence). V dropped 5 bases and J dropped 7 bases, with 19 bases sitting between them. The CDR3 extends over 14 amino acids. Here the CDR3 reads CASSSPTGTGEQYF. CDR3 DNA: TGTGCCAGCAGTTCTCCTACTGGGACTGGTGAGCAGTACTTC.

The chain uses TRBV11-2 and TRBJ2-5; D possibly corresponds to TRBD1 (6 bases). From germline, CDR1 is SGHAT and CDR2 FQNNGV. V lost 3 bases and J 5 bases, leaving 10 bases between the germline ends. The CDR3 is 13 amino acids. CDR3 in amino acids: CASSFSGAETQYF. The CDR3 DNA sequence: TGTGCCAGCAGCTTCTCAGGGGCGGAGACCCAGTACTTC. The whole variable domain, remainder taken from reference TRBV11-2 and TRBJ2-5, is EAGVAQSPRYKIIEKRQSVAFWCNPISGHATLYWYQQILGQGPKLLIQFQNNGVVDDSQLPKDRFSAERLKGVDSTLKIQPAKLEDSAVYLCASSFSGAETQYFGPGTRLLVL.